The 10 T cell receptor beta chains presented below share a single source sample, sequenced in a study of shared clonotypes between healthy human individuals (TCRdb year 2020). The method was the immunoSEQ multiplex PCR assay. TCRdb took this table from immuneACCESS and kept in-frame rearrangements with V and J called. Such tables lack part of the clones; where checked against another copy, unresolved V genes explain under half of the gap, and the rest is unexplained. This sample gives about a million clones in total; about 75% of them show up just once. Roughly 1.4% of the sample is taken by the ten largest. The specimen was memory CD4+ T cells sorted from blood. The cell subset or site label on this specimen signifies: CD45RA-negative fraction. The receptors derive from a man aged 18 to 29 in good health.

As to this clone: In the same sample, other DNA sequences code for this CDR3. V and J are TRBV7-9 and TRBJ1-4; D remains unclear. CDR1 and CDR2 from the germline V gene are SEHNR and FQNEAQ (reference sequence). V was trimmed by 1 base and J by 4 bases, leaving 7 bases between them. This CDR3 comprises 14 residues. CDR3 loop: CASSLGGNNEKLFF. The CDR3 nucleotides read TGTGCCAGCAGCTTAGGAGGGAATAATGAAAAACTGTTTTTT. Complete variable domain (other parts from reference TRBV7-9 and TRBJ1-4): DTGVSQNPRHKITKRGQNVTFRCDPISEHNRLYWYRQTLGQGPEFLTYFQNEAQLEKSRLLSDRFSAERPKGSFSTLEIQRTEQGDSAMYLCASSLGGNNEKLFFGSGTQLSVL.

The chain carries TRBV5-1 and TRBJ2-7; D is ambiguous. V gave up 7 bases and J gave up 7 bases, with 15 bases separating them. The CDR3 length is 12 residues. Germline CDR1 is SGHRS and CDR2 is YFSETQ. The CDR3 region is CASHDVALEQYF. The CDR3 DNA reads TGCGCCAGCCACGACGTGGCTTTAGAGCAGTACTTC.

In this sample, this clone turned up once. At the DNA level, this CDR3 is encoded by other sequences in the same sample as well. The V gene is TRBV9, the J gene TRBJ2-2, with D possibly being TRBD2 (5 bases). The CDR3 loop spans 16 amino acids. V gave up 4 bases and J gave up 1 base, with 14 bases separating them. In germline, CDR1 is SGDLS, CDR2 YYNGEE. The DNA of the CDR3 is TGTGCCAGCAGCCCGCGGACTGGAAAGAACACCGGGGAGCTGTTTTTT. Its protein product is CASSPRTGKNTGELFF. The full variable domain, in which reference TRBV9 and TRBJ2-2 provide the parts outside the CDR3, is DSGVTQTPKHLITATGQRVTLRCSPRSGDLSVYWYQQSLDQGLQFLIQYYNGEERAKGNILERFSAQQFPDLHSELNLSSLELGDSALYFCASSPRTGKNTGELFFGEGSRLTVL.

Regarding this clone: Other nucleotide sequences in the sample specify the same CDR3. Here the CDR3 DNA reads TGTGCCAGCAGTGGACAAGGGTATGGCTACACCTTC. Amino acid sequence: CASSGQGYGYTF. The rearrangement uses TRBV2 and TRBJ1-2; D uncertain. This CDR3 spans 12 amino acids. Looked up from germline, CDR1 is SNHLY and CDR2 is FYNNEI. The V end lost 4 bases, the J end lost 5 bases, and 8 bases lay between the germline ends.

This clone was counted at least ten times. The rearrangement uses TRBV19 and TRBJ1-5; 7 bases are a match to TRBD1. The CDR3 is 15 amino acids. J was trimmed by 6 bases and V by 3 bases; bases with no gene match: 8. Germline loops: CDR1 LNHDA, CDR2 SQIVND (reference sequence). The CDR3 protein is CASSMAGGGGQPQHF. For the CDR3, the DNA is TGTGCCAGTAGTATGGCAGGGGGTGGTGGTCAGCCCCAGCATTTT.

About this clone: This specimen includes other DNA sequences encoding the same CDR3. The CDR3 coding sequence is TGTGCCATCAAGGATAGTCAAGAGACCCAGTACTTC. This gives the protein CAIKDSQETQYF. The V call is TRBV10-3, the J call TRBJ2-5, with D uncertain. Germline CDR1 reads ENHRY; CDR2 reads SYGVKD. The ends were cut back, 7 bases at V and 2 bases at J, with 8 bases in the middle. This CDR3 region has 12 residues.

The chain combines TRBV6-5 with TRBJ2-1, with TRBD2 identical over 11 bases. Germline loops: CDR1 MNHEY, CDR2 SVGAGI. J lost 6 bases, V lost 5 bases, and 6 bases had no gene match. The CDR3 is 15 amino acids. Here the CDR3 reads CASSAGTSGVNEQFF. The CDR3 nucleotides read TGTGCCAGCAGTGCCGGGACTAGCGGAGTCAATGAGCAGTTCTTC.

The V call is TRBV7-2, the J call TRBJ2-7, with 7 nucleotides matching TRBD2. V lost 0 bases to trimming and J lost 5 bases; unmatched junction nucleotides: 7. The CDR3 loop spans 15 amino acids. Germline V lookup: CDR1 SGHTA, CDR2 FQGNSA. The CDR3 DNA reads TGTGCCAGCAGCTTAGCAAGTGCGGGAGAGGACGAGCAGTACTTC. It specifies CASSLASAGEDEQYF.

The chain couples TRBV21-1 to TRBJ1-2; no check of the table's D call, TRBD1, against the DNA was made. TRBV21-1 is flagged as a pseudogene. This CDR3 spans 18 amino acids. The CDR3 sequence: CASSDLADRGPRSYGYTF. The CDR3 bases are TGTGCCAGCAGCGATCTGGCCGACAGGGGCCCTCGTAGCTATGGCTACACCTTC.

This clone was observed a handful of times. J is TRBJ1-1 and V is TRBV7-9; TRBD1 agrees at 7 bases. Germline V gene lookup returns CDR1 SEHNR and CDR2 FQNEAQ (reference sequence). The CDR3 spans 13 residues. J lost 7 bases, V lost 3 bases, and 5 bases had no gene match. The CDR3: CASSLGQRNEAFF. The CDR3 DNA follows: TGTGCCAGCAGCTTGGGACAGCGGAATGAAGCTTTCTTT.